This TCR beta chain is drawn from a study of CD8 T cells in ankylosing spondylitis. General study results and limits: Apparently characteristic of ankylosing spondylitis blood was a TCR beta motif (under ten highly homologous variants).

The CDR3 runs 15 residues. Germline values: CDR1 SGHVS, CDR2 FNYEAQ. V gave up 0 bases and J gave up 14 bases, with 20 bases separating them. Quantitative 5'-RACE was performed with molecular barcodes, and it yielded the TCR beta libraries. TCRdb redid the calling of the 5' RACE reads with MiXCR, one entry per CDR3 protein. Among some 840,000 distinct CDR3 sequences, about 12% were seen once, and the ten largest hold more than 0.5%. A few counts support this clonotype. Its antigen is unidentified. The J gene is TRBJ2-1, the V gene TRBV7-6; D tentatively fits TRBD1 or TRBD2 (5 bases each). This receptor was taken from a male donor with ankylosing spondylitis. Sequencing input: blood, either unsorted or a sorted T cell fraction (not recorded which). CDR3 in DNA: TGTGCCAGCAGCTTAGCGGGGCAGGACGGGGCCCCGAAGTTCTTC. Translating it yields CASSLAGQDGAPKFF.